This entry concerns a single TCR beta chain. Sequencing was performed with immunoSEQ multiplex PCR; in TCRdb, only in-frame clones are kept and a portion is missing. The sample lists about 250,000 clones; approximately 84% were seen once. The data derive from a study of blood T cell repertoires in COVID-19. Trimming took 6 bases from V and 7 from J; bases not matched to a gene: 12. This CDR3 comprises 14 residues. Germline CDR1 reads MDHEN; CDR2 reads SYDVKM. The chain employs TRBV28 and TRBJ2-7; 7 bases match TRBD1. Sequencing was done on a sample of PBMCs or T cells enriched from blood (not recorded which). The receptor was derived from a man aged 35-49 years who had recovered from COVID-19. The CDR3 reads CASRRQGQRGEQYF. In DNA, the CDR3 is TGTGCCAGCAGAAGACAGGGCCAAAGGGGGGAGCAGTACTTC.